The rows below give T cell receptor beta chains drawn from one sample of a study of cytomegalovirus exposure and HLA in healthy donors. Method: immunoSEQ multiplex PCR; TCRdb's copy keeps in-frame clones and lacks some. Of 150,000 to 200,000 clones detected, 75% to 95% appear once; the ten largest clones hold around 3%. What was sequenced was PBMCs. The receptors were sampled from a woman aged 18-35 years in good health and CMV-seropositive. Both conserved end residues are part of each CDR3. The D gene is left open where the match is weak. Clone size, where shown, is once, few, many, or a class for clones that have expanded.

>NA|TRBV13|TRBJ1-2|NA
CASTLPTDNLFYGYTF
TGTGCCAGCACCCTCCCTACCGACAACCTATTCTATGGCTACACCTTC
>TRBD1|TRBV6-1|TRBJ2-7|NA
CASSASRDRVLYEQYF
TGTGCCAGCAGTGCTTCCCGGGACAGGGTGCTCTACGAGCAGTACTTC
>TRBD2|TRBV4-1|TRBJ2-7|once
CASSQEIASGTRGEQYF
TGCGCCAGCAGCCAAGAAATCGCTAGCGGGACCCGGGGAGAGCAGTACTTC
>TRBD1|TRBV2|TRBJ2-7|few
CASNRQGTYEQYF
TGTGCCAGCAACCGACAGGGAACCTACGAGCAGTACTTC
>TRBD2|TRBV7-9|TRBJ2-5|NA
CASSHASGGQETQYF
TGTGCCAGCAGCCATGCTAGCGGGGGACAAGAGACCCAGTACTTC
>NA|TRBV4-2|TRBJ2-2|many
CASSQDTAGELFF
TGTGCCAGCAGCCAAGATACTGCCGGGGAGCTGTTTTTT
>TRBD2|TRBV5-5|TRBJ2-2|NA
CASSPTSLAGVGGELFF
TGTGCCAGCAGCCCGACGTCACTAGCGGGGGTCGGCGGGGAGCTGTTTTTT
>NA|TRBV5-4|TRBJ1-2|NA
CASTFLQAGRNYGYTF
TGTGCCAGCACCTTCTTACAGGCGGGAAGAAACTATGGCTACACCTTC
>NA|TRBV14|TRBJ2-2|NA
CASSPTGNTGELFF
TGTGCCAGCAGCCCGACAGGGAACACCGGGGAGCTGTTTTTT
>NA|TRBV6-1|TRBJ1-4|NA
CASSEKIVEGGQLFF
TGTGCCAGCAGTGAAAAAATCGTGGAGGGTGGTCAACTGTTTTTT
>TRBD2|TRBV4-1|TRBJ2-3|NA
CASSRAGLAGGARITDTQYF
TGCGCCAGCAGCCGCGCAGGACTAGCGGGGGGCGCCCGAATCACAGATACGCAGTATTTT
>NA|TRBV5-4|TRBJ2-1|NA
CASSLVSGEAQFF
TGTGCCAGCAGCTTGGTTAGCGGAGAAGCCCAGTTCTTC
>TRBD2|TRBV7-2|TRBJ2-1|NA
CASSLVSPTGGGFNEQFF
TGTGCCAGCAGCTTAGTAAGCCCCACTGGCGGGGGGTTCAATGAGCAGTTCTTC
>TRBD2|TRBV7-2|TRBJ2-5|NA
CASSLGLAGGRETQYF
TGTGCCAGCAGCTTGGGACTAGCGGGGGGGCGGGAGACCCAGTACTTC
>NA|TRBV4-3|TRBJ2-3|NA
CASSQATATTDTQYF
TGCGCCAGCAGCCAAGCGACAGCAACCACAGATACGCAGTATTTT
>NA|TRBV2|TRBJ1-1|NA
CATGGFRNTEAFF
TGTGCCACTGGGGGGTTTAGGAACACTGAAGCTTTCTTT
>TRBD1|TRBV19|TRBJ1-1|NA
CASRGTAPSGNTEAFF
TGTGCCAGTAGGGGGACAGCCCCATCCGGGAACACTGAAGCTTTCTTT
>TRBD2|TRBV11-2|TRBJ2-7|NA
CASSLGTSGAYEQYF
TGTGCCAGCAGCTTAGGGACTAGTGGAGCCTACGAGCAGTACTTC
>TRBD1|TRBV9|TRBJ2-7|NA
CASSVGRDRVHEQYF
TGTGCCAGCAGCGTAGGCCGGGACAGGGTGCACGAGCAGTACTTC
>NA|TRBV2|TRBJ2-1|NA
CASRGVSNEQFF
TGTGCCAGCAGAGGGGTTAGCAATGAGCAGTTCTTC
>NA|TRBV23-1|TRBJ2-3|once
CASIYRGHRGDTQYF
TGCGCCAGCATATATCGGGGACACCGGGGAGATACGCAGTATTTT
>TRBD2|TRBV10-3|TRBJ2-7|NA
CAISESTSGRSYEQYF
TGTGCCATCAGTGAGTCGACTAGCGGGAGGTCCTACGAGCAGTACTTC
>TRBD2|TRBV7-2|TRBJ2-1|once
CASSPRSGTPYNEQFF
TGTGCCAGCAGCCCACGTAGCGGGACTCCCTACAATGAGCAGTTCTTC
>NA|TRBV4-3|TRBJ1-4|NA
CASSQEKGLNEKLFF
TGCGCCAGCAGCCAAGAAAAGGGACTTAATGAAAAACTGTTTTTT
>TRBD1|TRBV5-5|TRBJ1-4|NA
CASSLGTGPPNEKLFF
TGTGCCAGCAGCTTGGGGACAGGGCCGCCTAATGAAAAACTGTTTTTT
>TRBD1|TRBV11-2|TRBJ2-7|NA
CASSGGTGPYF
TGTGCCAGCAGCGGAGGGACAGGCCCATACTTC
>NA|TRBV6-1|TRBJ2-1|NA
CASSELGGSYNEQFF
TGTGCCAGCAGTGAACTCGGGGGCTCCTACAATGAGCAGTTCTTC
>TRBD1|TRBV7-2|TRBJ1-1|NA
CASSQGQGYTEAFF
TGTGCCAGCAGCCAAGGACAGGGGTACACTGAAGCTTTCTTT
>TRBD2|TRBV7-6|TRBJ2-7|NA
CASSLGRGRAGEQYF
TGTGCCAGCAGCTTAGGCCGCGGGAGGGCCGGCGAGCAGTACTTC
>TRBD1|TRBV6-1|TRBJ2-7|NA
CASSGGQGVLQYF
TGTGCCAGCAGTGGGGGACAGGGGGTTTTGCAGTACTTC
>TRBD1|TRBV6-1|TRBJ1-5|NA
CASSDISGQGAQPQHF
TGTGCCAGCAGTGACATTTCGGGACAGGGAGCACAGCCCCAGCATTTT
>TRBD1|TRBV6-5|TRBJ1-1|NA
CASSRQGSLEAFF
TGTGCCAGCAGTCGACAGGGATCTCTTGAAGCTTTCTTT
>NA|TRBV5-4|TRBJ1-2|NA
CASSLGIDPNYGYTF
TGTGCCAGCAGCTTGGGCATAGATCCTAACTATGGCTACACCTTC
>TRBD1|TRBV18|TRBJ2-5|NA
CASSPIQGERETQYF
TGTGCCAGCTCACCTATCCAGGGGGAACGGGAGACCCAGTACTTC
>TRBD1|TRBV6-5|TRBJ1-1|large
CASSQGQGVTEAFF
TGTGCCAGCAGTCAGGGACAGGGGGTAACTGAAGCTTTCTTT
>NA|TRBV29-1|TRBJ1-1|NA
CSPCMNTEAFF
TGCAGCCCGTGTATGAACACTGAAGCTTTCTTT
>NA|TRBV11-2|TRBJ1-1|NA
CASSTVGSAEAFF
TGTGCCAGCAGCACCGTGGGCTCGGCTGAAGCTTTCTTT
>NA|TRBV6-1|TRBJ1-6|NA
CASRETGRSNSPLHF
TGTGCCAGCAGAGAAACAGGGAGAAGTAATTCACCCCTCCACTTT
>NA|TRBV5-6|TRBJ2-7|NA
CASSLGLAYNSYEQYF
TGTGCCAGCAGCTTGGGCCTAGCGTATAACTCCTACGAGCAGTACTTC
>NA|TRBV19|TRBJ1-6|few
CASSDSLYSPLHF
TGTGCCAGTTCTGACTCTTTGTACTCACCCCTCCACTTT
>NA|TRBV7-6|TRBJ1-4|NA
CASSLAPVVTNEKLFF
TGTGCCAGCAGCTTAGCGCCGGTGGTGACTAATGAAAAACTGTTTTTT
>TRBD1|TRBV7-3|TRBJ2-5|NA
CASSKGAQETQYF
TGTGCCAGCAGCAAGGGGGCCCAAGAGACCCAGTACTTC
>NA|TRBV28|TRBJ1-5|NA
CASSLMGGQPQHF
TGTGCCAGCAGTTTAATGGGGGGTCAGCCCCAGCATTTT
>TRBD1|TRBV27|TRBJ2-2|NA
CASSFDSGTGNTGELFF
TGTGCCAGCAGTTTCGACTCCGGGACAGGGAACACCGGGGAGCTGTTTTTT
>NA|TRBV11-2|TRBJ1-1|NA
CASSLEGLGQPNTEAFF
TGTGCCAGCAGCTTAGAGGGGTTGGGGCAGCCGAACACTGAAGCTTTCTTT
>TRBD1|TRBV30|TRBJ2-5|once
CAWSRGQGHETQYF
TGTGCCTGGAGCCGGGGACAGGGACACGAGACCCAGTACTTC
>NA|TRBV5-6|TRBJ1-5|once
CASSLERANQPQHF
TGTGCCAGCAGCTTGGAGAGGGCCAATCAGCCCCAGCATTTT
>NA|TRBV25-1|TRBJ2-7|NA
CASSEDEGSYEQYF
TGTGCCAGCAGTGAAGATGAGGGTTCCTACGAGCAGTACTTC
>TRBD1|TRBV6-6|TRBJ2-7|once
CASSTQGQTYEQYF
TGTGCCAGCAGTACGCAGGGACAGACCTACGAGCAGTACTTC
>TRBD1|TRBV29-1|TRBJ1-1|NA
CSVEVGQGPTEAFF
TGCAGCGTTGAAGTGGGACAGGGGCCCACTGAAGCTTTCTTT
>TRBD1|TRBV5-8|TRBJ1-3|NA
CASSFTGVSGNTIYF
TGTGCCAGCAGCTTTACAGGGGTCTCTGGAAACACCATATATTTT
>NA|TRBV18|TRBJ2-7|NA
CASHGTGSYEQYF
TGTGCCAGTCACGGGACTGGCTCCTACGAGCAGTACTTC
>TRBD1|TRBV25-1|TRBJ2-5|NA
CASRGPEQGSGEETQYF
TGTGCCAGCAGGGGACCCGAACAGGGGTCAGGTGAGGAGACCCAGTACTTC
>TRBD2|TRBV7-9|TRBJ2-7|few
CASSAMTSGFYEQYF
TGTGCCAGCAGCGCCATGACTAGCGGGTTCTACGAGCAGTACTTC
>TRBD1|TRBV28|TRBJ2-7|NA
CASSFDRGDYEQYF
TGTGCCAGCAGTTTCGACAGGGGGGACTACGAGCAGTACTTC
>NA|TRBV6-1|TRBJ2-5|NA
CASSATLQETQYF
TGTGCCAGCAGTGCGACTTTACAAGAGACCCAGTACTTC
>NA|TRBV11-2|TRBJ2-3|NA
CASSLDGGTQYF
TGTGCCAGCAGCTTAGACGGGGGTACGCAGTATTTT
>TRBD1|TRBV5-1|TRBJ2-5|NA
CASSTAGGPTDF
TGCGCCAGCAGCACCGCAGGGGGCCCTACCGACTTC
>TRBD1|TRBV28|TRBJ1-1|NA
CASSRLQGTGEMNTEAFF
TGTGCCAGCAGTCGCCTACAGGGAACAGGGGAGATGAACACTGAAGCTTTCTTT
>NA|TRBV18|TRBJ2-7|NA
CASSPRGRNEQYF
TGTGCCAGCTCCCCCAGGGGTCGCAACGAGCAGTACTTC